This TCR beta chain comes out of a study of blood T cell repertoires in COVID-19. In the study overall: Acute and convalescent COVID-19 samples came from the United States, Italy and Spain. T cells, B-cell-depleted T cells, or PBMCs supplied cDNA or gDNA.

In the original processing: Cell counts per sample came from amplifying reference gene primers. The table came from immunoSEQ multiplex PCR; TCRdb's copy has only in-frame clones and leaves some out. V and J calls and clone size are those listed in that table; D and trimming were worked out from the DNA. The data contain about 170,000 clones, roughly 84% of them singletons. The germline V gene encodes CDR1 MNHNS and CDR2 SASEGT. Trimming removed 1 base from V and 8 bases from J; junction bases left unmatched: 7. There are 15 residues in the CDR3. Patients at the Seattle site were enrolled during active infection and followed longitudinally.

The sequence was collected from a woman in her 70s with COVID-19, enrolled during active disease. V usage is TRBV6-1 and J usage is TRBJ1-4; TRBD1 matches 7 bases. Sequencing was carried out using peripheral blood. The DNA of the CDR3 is TGTGCCAGCAGTGAAGATGGATCAGGGGGGGAAAAACTGTTTTTT. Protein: CASSEDGSGGEKLFF.